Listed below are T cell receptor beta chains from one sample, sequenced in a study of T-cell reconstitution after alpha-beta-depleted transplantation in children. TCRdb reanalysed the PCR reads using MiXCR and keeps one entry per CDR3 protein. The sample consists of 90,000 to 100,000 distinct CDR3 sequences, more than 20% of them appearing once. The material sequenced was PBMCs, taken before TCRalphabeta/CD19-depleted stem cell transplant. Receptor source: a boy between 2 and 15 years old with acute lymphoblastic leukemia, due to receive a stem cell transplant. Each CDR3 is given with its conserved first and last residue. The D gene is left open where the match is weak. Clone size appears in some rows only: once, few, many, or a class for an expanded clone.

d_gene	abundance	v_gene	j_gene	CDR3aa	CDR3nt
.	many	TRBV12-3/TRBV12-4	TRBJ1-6	CASSFRAASPLHF	TGTGCCAGCAGTTTCCGGGCCGCTTCACCCCTCCACTTT
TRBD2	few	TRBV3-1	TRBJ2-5	CASSARTSRRQETQYF	TGTGCCAGCAGCGCGCGGACTAGCCGAAGGCAAGAGACCCAGTACTTC
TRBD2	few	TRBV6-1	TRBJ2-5	CASSAWGGAGVKETQYF	TGTGCCAGCAGCGCTTGGGGGGGAGCGGGAGTTAAAGAGACCCAGTACTTC
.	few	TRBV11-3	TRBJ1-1	CASSVGGGNEFTEAFF	TGTGCCAGCAGCGTCGGGGGGGGGAATGAATTCACTGAAGCTTTCTTT
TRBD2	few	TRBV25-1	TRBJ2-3	CASSESRAGPSDTQYF	TGTGCCAGCAGTGAATCTCGAGCGGGACCCTCAGATACGCAGTATTTT
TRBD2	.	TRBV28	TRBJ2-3	CASSLVAGGGGAGDTQYF	TGTGCCAGCAGTTTAGTAGCGGGAGGAGGGGGTGCTGGAGATACGCAGTATTTT
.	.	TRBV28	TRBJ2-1	CASSLPGGGYNEQFF	TGTGCCAGCAGCCTCCCGGGGGGCGGCTACAATGAGCAGTTCTTC
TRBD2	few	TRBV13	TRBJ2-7	CASRPSGTTYEQYF	TGTGCCAGCAGACCAAGCGGGACTACCTACGAGCAGTACTTC
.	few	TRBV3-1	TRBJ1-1	CASSRLPNTEAFF	TGTGCCAGCAGCCGCCTCCCGAACACTGAAGCTTTCTTT
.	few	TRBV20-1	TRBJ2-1	CSARDTGEQFF	TGCAGTGCTAGAGATACCGGGGAGCAGTTCTTC
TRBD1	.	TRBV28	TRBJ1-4	CASSTRDRVISNEKLFF	TGTGCCAGCAGCACCCGGGACAGGGTAATATCTAATGAAAAACTGTTTTTT
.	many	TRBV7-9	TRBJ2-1	CASGTRDFTSDEQFF	TGTGCCAGCGGTACCCGGGACTTTACCTCGGATGAGCAGTTCTTC
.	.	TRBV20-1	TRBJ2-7	CSAKSPVGYEQYF	TGCAGTGCCAAATCCCCAGTCGGCTACGAGCAGTACTTC
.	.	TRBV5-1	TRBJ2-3	CASSLESLTDTQYF	TGCGCCAGCAGCTTGGAATCCCTCACAGATACGCAGTATTTT
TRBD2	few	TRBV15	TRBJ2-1	CATSRDLSGLANNEQFF	TGTGCCACCAGCAGAGATTTGTCCGGACTAGCGAACAATGAGCAGTTCTTC
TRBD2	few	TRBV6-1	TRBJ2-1	CASTKRTSGYNEQFF	TGTGCCAGCACCAAAAGGACTAGCGGCTACAATGAGCAGTTCTTC
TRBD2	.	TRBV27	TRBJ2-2	CASSLRTSPTGELFF	TGTGCCAGCAGTTTAAGGACTAGCCCCACCGGGGAGCTGTTTTTT
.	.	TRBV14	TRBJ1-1	CASSQVPAVF	TGTGCCAGCAGCCAAGTTCCGGCGGTGTTT
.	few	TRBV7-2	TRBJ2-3	CASSFSVSTDTQYF	TGTGCCAGCAGCTTTAGTGTAAGCACAGATACGCAGTATTTT
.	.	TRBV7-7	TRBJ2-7	CASSDNEDNEQYF	TGTGCCAGCAGCGATAATGAAGATAACGAGCAGTACTTC
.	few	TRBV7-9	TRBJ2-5	CASSLLLAKETQYF	TGTGCCAGCAGCTTATTACTAGCAAAAGAGACCCAGTACTTC
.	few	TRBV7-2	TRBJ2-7	CASTADVSYEQYF	TGTGCCAGCACCGCCGACGTTTCCTACGAGCAGTACTTC
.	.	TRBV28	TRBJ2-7	CASSDARAYEQYF	TGTGCCAGCAGTGACGCAAGGGCCTACGAGCAGTACTTC
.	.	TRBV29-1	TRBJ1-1	CSANRDTEAFF	TGCAGCGCGAACAGGGACACTGAAGCTTTCTTT
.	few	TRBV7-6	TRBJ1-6	CASLPAGADSSPLHF	TGTGCCAGCCTCCCCGCAGGGGCGGATAGTTCACCCCTCCACTTT
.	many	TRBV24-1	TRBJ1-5	CATSDGTGPRFNQPQHF	TGTGCCACCAGTGACGGAACAGGGCCCCGCTTCAATCAGCCCCAGCATTTT
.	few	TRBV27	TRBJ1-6	CASSLGVGVLLYNSPLHF	TGTGCCAGCAGTTTAGGGGTCGGGGTTCTTTTGTATAATTCACCCCTCCACTTT
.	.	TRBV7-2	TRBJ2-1	CASSLGFPAEGTPYNEQFF	TGTGCCAGCAGCTTAGGCTTTCCGGCGGAGGGGACTCCCTACAATGAGCAGTTCTTC
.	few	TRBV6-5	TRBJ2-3	CASSYKTNYRTDTQYF	TGTGCCAGCAGTTATAAGACCAATTACCGCACAGATACGCAGTATTTT
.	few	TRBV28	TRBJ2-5	CASGRAGRSGGQETQYF	TGTGCCAGCGGACGGGCAGGGAGAAGTGGCGGCCAAGAGACCCAGTACTTC
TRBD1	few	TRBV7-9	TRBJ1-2	CASSPTQTGRSGYTF	TGTGCCAGCAGCCCTACCCAGACAGGGCGGAGTGGCTACACCTTC
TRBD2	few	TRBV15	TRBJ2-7	CATSRELAGYEQYF	TGTGCCACCAGCAGAGAACTAGCGGGGTACGAGCAGTACTTC
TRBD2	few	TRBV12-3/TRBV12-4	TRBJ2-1	CASRTGTSSWNEQFF	TGTGCCAGCAGGACTGGGACTAGCAGTTGGAATGAGCAGTTCTTC
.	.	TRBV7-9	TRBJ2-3	CDSAREFSTDTQYF	TGTGACAGCGCCCGGGAGTTCAGCACAGATACGCAGTATTTT
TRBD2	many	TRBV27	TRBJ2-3	CASSLGGAHTDTQYF	TGTGCCAGCAGTTTGGGAGGGGCCCACACAGATACGCAGTATTTT
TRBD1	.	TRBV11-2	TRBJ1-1	CASSLAGQGGTAFF	TGTGCCAGCAGCTTAGCCGGACAGGGAGGCACAGCTTTCTTT
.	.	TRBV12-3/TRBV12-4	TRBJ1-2	CASSLSSSYTF	TGTGCCAGCAGTTTATCCAGTAGCTACACCTTC
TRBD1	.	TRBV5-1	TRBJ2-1	CASSLSGQGVNEQFF	TGCGCCAGCAGCTTATCGGGACAGGGGGTCAATGAGCAGTTCTTC
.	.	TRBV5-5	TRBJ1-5	CASSQEAGVSNQPQHF	TGTGCCAGCAGCCAAGAGGCGGGTGTTAGCAATCAGCCCCAGCATTTT
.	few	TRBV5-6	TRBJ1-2	CASSLLQGDGYTF	TGTGCCAGCAGCTTGTTACAGGGCGATGGCTACACCTTC
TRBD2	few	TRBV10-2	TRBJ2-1	CASSGGLAERYNEQFF	TGCGCCAGCAGTGGGGGACTAGCGGAGAGGTACAATGAGCAGTTCTTC
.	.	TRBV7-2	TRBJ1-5	CASSSAFDNQPQHF	TGTGCCAGCAGCTCCGCTTTCGACAATCAGCCCCAGCATTTT
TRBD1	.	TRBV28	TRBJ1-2	CASSLGTVPNYGYTF	TGTGCCAGCAGTCTCGGGACAGTTCCTAACTATGGCTACACCTTC
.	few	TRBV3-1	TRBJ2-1	CASSQDQGGSAYNEQFF	TGTGCCAGCAGCCAAGATCAGGGGGGATCTGCCTACAATGAGCAGTTCTTC
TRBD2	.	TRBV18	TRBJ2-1	CASSPAGDEQFF	TGTGCCAGCTCACCGGCGGGGGATGAGCAGTTCTTC
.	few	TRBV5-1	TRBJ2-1	CASSLKVLDSPEQFF	TGCGCCAGCAGCTTGAAGGTGTTGGACTCCCCTGAGCAGTTCTTC
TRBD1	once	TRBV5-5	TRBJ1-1	CASSFGQVWNTEAFF	TGTGCCAGCAGCTTCGGACAGGTCTGGAACACTGAAGCTTTCTTT
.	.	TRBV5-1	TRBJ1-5	CANQPPDRCEGQPQHF	TGCGCCAACCAACCTCCTGACAGGTGTGAGGGTCAGCCCCAGCATTTT
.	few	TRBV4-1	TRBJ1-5	CASSQVPRSNQPQHF	TGCGCCAGCAGCCAAGTCCCCAGAAGCAATCAGCCCCAGCATTTT
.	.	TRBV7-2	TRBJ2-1	CASSLQRSRSYNEQFF	TGTGCCAGCAGCCTGCAGCGGAGTAGGTCCTACAATGAGCAGTTCTTC
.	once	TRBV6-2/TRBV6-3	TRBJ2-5	CASSEPYSQETQYF	TGTGCCAGCAGCGAACCCTACAGTCAAGAGACCCAGTACTTC
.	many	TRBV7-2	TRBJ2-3	CASSRDTDTQYF	TGTGCCAGCAGCAGAGACACAGATACGCAGTATTTT
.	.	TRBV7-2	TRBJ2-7	CASSRRTAAYEQYF	TGTGCCAGCAGCCGGCGGACGGCCGCCTACGAGCAGTACTTC
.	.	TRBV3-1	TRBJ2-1	CASSPGERRGYNEQFF	TGTGCCAGCAGCCCTGGGGAGCGGAGGGGGTACAATGAGCAGTTCTTC
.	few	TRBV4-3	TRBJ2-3	CASSQGRGVSTDTQYF	TGCGCCAGCAGCCAAGGGAGGGGAGTTAGCACAGATACGCAGTATTTT
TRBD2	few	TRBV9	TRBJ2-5	CASSGGGLAGLETQYF	TGTGCCAGCAGCGGAGGGGGACTAGCGGGATTGGAGACCCAGTACTTC
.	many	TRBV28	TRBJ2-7	CASSLYGEPYEQYF	TGTGCCAGCAGTTTATACGGAGAACCCTACGAGCAGTACTTC
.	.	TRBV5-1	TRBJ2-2	CASSSHQNTGELFF	TGCGCCAGCAGCTCACACCAGAACACCGGGGAGCTGTTTTTT
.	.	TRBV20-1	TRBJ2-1	CSARVLTPVSDEQFF	TGCAGTGCTAGAGTCCTTACCCCCGTCAGCGATGAGCAGTTCTTC